This entry lists 19 T cell receptor beta chains sequenced from one sample in a study of CD8 T cells in ankylosing spondylitis. TCRdb re-called the 5' RACE reads through MiXCR, storing one row per CDR3 protein. The table lists hundreds of thousands of distinct CDR3 sequences, 25% to 30% of them singletons. The sample taken for sequencing was blood, either unsorted or a sorted T cell fraction (not recorded which). Receptor source: a male donor with ankylosing spondylitis or in good health (not recorded which).

This rearrangement joins TRBV29-1 to TRBJ2-1, with TRBD2 matching over 16 bases. CDR3 length: 15 amino acids. Germline-derived CDR1 and CDR2 are SQVTM and ANQGSEA. V trimming: 3 bases; J trimming: 10 bases; junction bases outside the gene matches: 6. CDR3 sequence (DNA): TGCAGCGTTGACATGGGACTAGCGGGAGGGTCAGAGCAGTTCTTC. This codes for CSVDMGLAGGSEQFF.

This clonotype was observed at least ten times. The chain is built from TRBV20-1 and TRBJ2-1; D perhaps matches TRBD2 (6 bases). Looked up from germline, CDR1 is DFQATT and CDR2 is SNEGSKA (reference sequence). V dropped 3 bases and J dropped 8 bases, with 14 bases sitting between them. The CDR3 is 13 residues long. CDR3 DNA sequence: TGCAGTGCTAGTAGCGGAACGCCGCATGAGCAGTTCTTC. Amino acid sequence: CSASSGTPHEQFF.

This clonotype appeared a few times. This chain uses TRBV20-1 with TRBJ2-6; D is tentatively TRBD1 or TRBD2 (5 bases each). CDR1 and CDR2 (germline): DFQATT, SNEGSKA (reference sequence). With 1 base removed from V and 0 bases from J, the gap between germline ends came to 13 bases. CDR3 size: 17 residues. The CDR3 sequence: CSARVQGRPSGANVLTF. The CDR3, as DNA: TGCAGTGCTAGAGTCCAGGGACGTCCCTCTGGGGCCAACGTCCTGACTTTC.

The chain employs TRBV29-1 and TRBJ2-1; D is undetermined. In germline, CDR1 is SQVTM, CDR2 ANQGSEA. V gave up 4 bases and J gave up 2 bases, with 15 bases separating them. The CDR3 runs 15 residues. The CDR3 spells CSVGSMAGPYNEQFF. Written as DNA, the CDR3 is TGCAGCGTTGGCAGCATGGCAGGACCCTACAATGAGCAGTTCTTC.

This clonotype appeared once. The chain couples TRBV20-1 to TRBJ2-1; possible D gene TRBD2, 6 bases. Germline lookup yields CDR1 DFQATT and CDR2 SNEGSKA (reference sequence). The ends were cut back, 5 bases at V and 8 bases at J, with 16 bases in the middle. This CDR3 comprises 13 residues. The CDR3 loop reads CSAEDYQFYEQFF. The CDR3 bases are TGCAGTGCTGAGGACTATCAGTTCTATGAGCAGTTCTTC.

This clonotype was seen repeatedly, ten times or more. The chain employs TRBV10-3 and TRBJ2-7; tentatively, D is TRBD1 or TRBD2 (9 bases each). Trimming removed 7 bases at V and 4 bases at J, with 23 bases between. Germline V gives CDR1 ENHRY, CDR2 SYGVKD. The CDR3 spans 16 residues. As DNA, the CDR3 is TGTGCCATCACACAGGGGGCTAGCGGGATGGTGTACGAGCAGTACTTC. Translation: CAITQGASGMVYEQYF.

This clonotype was counted between two and nine times. The rearrangement joins TRBV5-5 to TRBJ2-1; D unresolved. V lost 2 bases and J lost 4, with 16 bases in between. Germline V gives CDR1 SGHKS, CDR2 YYEKEE (reference sequence). This CDR3 spans 16 amino acids. CDR3 residues: CASSFSAEITYNEQFF. The CDR3 bases are TGTGCCAGCAGCTTTTCGGCAGAGATCACTTACAATGAGCAGTTCTTC.

This clonotype showed up many times. The V and J genes are TRBV3-1 and TRBJ2-5; no firm D call. Germline CDR1 and CDR2: LGHDT and YNNKEL (reference sequence). There are 14 residues in the CDR3. Deletions cut 1 base from V and 1 base from J, with 7 bases between. Here the CDR3 reads CASSQAIGQETQYF. DNA for the CDR3: TGTGCCAGCAGCCAAGCAATCGGCCAAGAGACCCAGTACTTC.

This clonotype was seen just once. The gene calls are TRBV6-1 and TRBJ2-3, with TRBD2 matching 10 bases. Trimming took 6 bases from V and 4 from J; bases not matched to a gene: 1. Germline V gives CDR1 MNHNS, CDR2 SASEGT. The CDR3 has 13 amino acids. CDR3 coding DNA: TGTGCCAGCAGGCTAGCGGGAGCAGATACGCAGTATTTT. This gives the protein CASRLAGADTQYF.

This clonotype has a count of ten or more. V gene TRBV11-2 combines with J gene TRBJ2-6; weak D call: TRBD2 (5 bases). CDR1 SGHAT and CDR2 FQNNGV come from the germline V gene. The CDR3 is made up of 15 amino acids. Deletions cut 3 bases from V and 2 bases from J, with 8 bases between. This chain's CDR3 is CASSFSGAGANVLTF. CDR3 sequence (DNA): TGTGCCAGCAGCTTCAGCGGAGCTGGGGCCAACGTCCTGACTTTC.

This clonotype appeared many times. This chain links TRBV4-2 with TRBJ1-1, with D tentatively TRBD1 (5 bases). This CDR3 spans 15 amino acids. Germline V gene sequence: CDR1 LGHNA, CDR2 YNFKEQ. The V and J ends lost 0 bases and 4 bases respectively, with 12 bases between them. The CDR3 region has the DNA TGTGCCAGCAGCCAAGAGGGGGGGTCAGGCACTGAAGCTTTCTTT. Encoded protein: CASSQEGGSGTEAFF.

This clonotype occurred many times. V is TRBV7-8 and J is TRBJ2-7; 9 nucleotides align to TRBD2. Looked up from germline, CDR1 is SGHVS and CDR2 is FQNEAQ. J was trimmed by 4 bases and V by 2 bases; bases with no gene match: 12. This CDR3 region has 17 residues. The CDR3 DNA follows: TGTGCCAGCAGCTTAAACGCGGGGGGGGCAGGGCCGTACGAGCAGTACTTC. This sequence encodes CASSLNAGGAGPYEQYF.

This clonotype has a count of ten or more. The chain employs TRBV3-1 and TRBJ2-1; perhaps TRBD2 as D (6 bases). CDR1 and CDR2 from the germline V gene are LGHDT and YNNKEL (reference sequence). V was cut by 0 bases and J by 5 bases, with 17 bases left in between. The CDR3 loop spans 17 amino acids. CDR3 sequence reads: CASSQELGGIGDNEQFF. The CDR3 nucleotides are TGTGCCAGCAGCCAAGAATTAGGAGGGATTGGAGACAATGAGCAGTTCTTC.

This clonotype was recorded at least ten times. This chain's CDR3 is CASSLRRTGAEQFF. CDR3 DNA sequence: TGTGCCAGCAGCTTACGACGGACCGGAGCTGAGCAGTTCTTC. The genes are TRBV7-2 and TRBJ2-1; D is undetermined. This CDR3 spans 14 amino acids. Germline CDR1 reads SGHTA; CDR2 reads FQGNSA. V lost 2 bases and J lost 9, with 14 bases in between.

The chain employs TRBV6-1 and TRBJ1-5, with a tentative D call TRBD1 (5 bases). The CDR3 is 16 amino acids. Germline V CDR1 and CDR2: MNHNS, SASEGT. V lost 3 bases and J 0 bases, leaving 12 bases between the germline ends. In DNA form, the CDR3 reads TGTGCCAGCAGTGACCCCCGGACATATAGCAATCAGCCCCAGCATTTT. Its protein is CASSDPRTYSNQPQHF.

In its sample, this clonotype was seen many times. The chain is built from TRBV20-1 and TRBJ1-5; D is uncertain. The V end lost 3 bases, the J end lost 4 bases, and 7 bases lay between the germline ends. The CDR3 consists of 12 residues. In germline, CDR1 is DFQATT, CDR2 SNEGSKA (reference sequence). The CDR3 is CSASSPNQPQHF. CDR3 nucleotide sequence: TGCAGTGCTAGTAGTCCAAATCAGCCCCAGCATTTT.

This chain uses TRBV4-3 with TRBJ2-1; D is perhaps TRBD1 (6 bases). The CDR3 sequence is 13 residues long. Germline CDR1 reads LGHNA; CDR2 reads YSLEER. Trimming cost V 0 bases and J 11 bases, with 11 bases left between them. CDR3 protein: CASSQDGTGKQFF. The CDR3 nucleotides read TGCGCCAGCAGCCAAGATGGTACAGGGAAGCAGTTCTTC.

At least ten counts were recorded for this clonotype. The chain combines TRBV29-1 with TRBJ2-2; either TRBD1 or TRBD2 may supply D (5 bases each). The CDR3 length is 14 residues. With 7 bases removed from V and 0 bases from J, the gap between germline ends came to 12 bases. CDR1 and CDR2 from the germline V gene are SQVTM and ANQGSEA. The CDR3 nucleotides are TGCAGCGCTGGGACCGATACGAACACCGGGGAGCTGTTTTTT. Residues: CSAGTDTNTGELFF.

This clonotype occurred many times. The chain uses TRBV5-1 and TRBJ2-7; TRBD1 matches at 8 bases. The V and J ends lost 4 bases and 6 bases, in that order; junction bases with no gene match: 9. This CDR3 region has 14 residues. Germline-derived CDR1 and CDR2 are SGHRS and YFSETQ. The CDR3 region has the DNA TGCGCCAGCAGCCCGGGCGGGACAGGTGGCGAGCAGTACTTC. Translation: CASSPGGTGGEQYF.